The clone carrying this TCR beta chain was recorded at least ten times. Its cognate antigen is unknown. This specimen comes from a study of regulatory T cells in long-lasting Graves disease. Study-wide background: To qualify as persistent, Graves' disease required over 5 years of antithyroid drugs with positive TSH receptor antibodies.

The CDR3 runs 14 residues. The J segment lost 7 bases and the V segment lost 2 bases, leaving 4 bases of the junction unmatched. Time point: persistent/refractory GD, antithyroid drugs over 5 years with positive TRAb. There was RNA extracted from PBMCs, and the TCR library was made from it. The study's findings and limits: More public clonotypes were shared by persistent patients (about 2,700) than by new patients (more than 950).

With iRepertoire HTBI primers and Arm-PCR of CDR3 regions, TCR beta libraries were built. TCRdb re-derived calls from the multiplex PCR reads in MiXCR, one entry per CDR3 protein. The sample has some 430,000 distinct CDR3 sequences, roughly 21% seen once. This specimen was peripheral blood mononuclear cells (PBMCs), taken when the disease was refractory, from a patient treated with antithyroid drugs. The genes are TRBV12-3 or TRBV12-4 and TRBJ1-5; 8 bases are shared with TRBD1. This TCR derives from a female donor with Graves disease. This chain's CDR3 is CASSLLGDRQPQHF. The CDR3 DNA follows: TGTGCCAGCAGTTTATTGGGGGACAGGCAGCCCCAGCATTTT.